This T cell receptor beta chain emerged from a study of blood T cells in healthy people across ages. Per germline, CDR1 SGHTA and CDR2 FQGNSA. This CDR3 spans 16 amino acids. The V gene end was trimmed by 1 base and the J gene end by 5 bases; junction bases not matched to a gene: 10. The use of a sample-barcoded 5' primer and a J-beta primer mix characterized a second PCR of roughly 6 to 11 cycles. TCRdb re-called the 5' RACE reads through MiXCR, storing one row per CDR3 protein. The sample consists of over 1,300,000 distinct CDR3 sequences, 45% to 70% of them appearing once. Aged roughly 6 to 95, donors were systemically healthy Caucasians from Russia.

Sequenced: blood. The receptor was isolated from a young man in good health. This chain joins TRBV7-2 and TRBJ2-5, with 7 nucleotides matching TRBD2. The CDR3 DNA reads TGTGCCAGCAGCTTAGACCTAGACGAGGGAGGGGAGACCCAGTACTTC. Translated: CASSLDLDEGGETQYF.